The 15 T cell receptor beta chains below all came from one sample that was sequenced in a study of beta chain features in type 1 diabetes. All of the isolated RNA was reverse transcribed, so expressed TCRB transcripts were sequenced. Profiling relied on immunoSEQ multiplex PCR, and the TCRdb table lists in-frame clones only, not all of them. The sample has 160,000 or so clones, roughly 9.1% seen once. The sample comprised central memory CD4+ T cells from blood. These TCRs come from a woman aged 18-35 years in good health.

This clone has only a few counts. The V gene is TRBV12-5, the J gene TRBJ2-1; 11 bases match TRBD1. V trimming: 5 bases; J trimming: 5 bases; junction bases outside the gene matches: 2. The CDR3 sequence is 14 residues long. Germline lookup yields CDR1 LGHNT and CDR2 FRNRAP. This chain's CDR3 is CASGLGQGDNEQFF. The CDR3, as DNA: TGTGCTAGTGGTCTGGGACAGGGGGACAATGAGCAGTTCTTC.

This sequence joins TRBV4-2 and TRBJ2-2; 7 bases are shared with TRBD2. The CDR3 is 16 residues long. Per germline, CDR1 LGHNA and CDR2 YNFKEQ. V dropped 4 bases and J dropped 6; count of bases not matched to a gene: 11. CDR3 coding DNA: TGTGCCAGCAGCCCAGAGCGACGGGGGGATTCCGGGGAGCTGTTTTTT. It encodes CASSPERRGDSGELFF.

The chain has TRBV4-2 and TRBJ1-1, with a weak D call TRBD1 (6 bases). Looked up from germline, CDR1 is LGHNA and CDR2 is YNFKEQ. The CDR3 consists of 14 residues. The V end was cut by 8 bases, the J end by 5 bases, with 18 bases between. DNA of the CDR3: TGTGCCAGCGGCCCTCGACAGGTGGGGACTGAAGCTTTCTTT. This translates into CASGPRQVGTEAFF.

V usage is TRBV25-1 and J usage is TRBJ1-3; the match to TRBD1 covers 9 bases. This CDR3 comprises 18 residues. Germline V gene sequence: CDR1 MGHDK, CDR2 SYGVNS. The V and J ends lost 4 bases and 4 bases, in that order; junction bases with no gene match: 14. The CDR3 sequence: CASSGGQGHRRGGNTIYF. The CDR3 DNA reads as TGTGCCAGCAGTGGGGGACAGGGCCATCGCCGAGGGGGAAACACCATATATTTT.

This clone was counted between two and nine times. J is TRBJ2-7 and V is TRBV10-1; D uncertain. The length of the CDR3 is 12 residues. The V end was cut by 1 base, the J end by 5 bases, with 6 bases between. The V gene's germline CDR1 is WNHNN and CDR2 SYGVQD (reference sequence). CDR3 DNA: TGCGCCAGCAGTGAGTATCCGGACGAGCAGTACTTC. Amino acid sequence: CASSEYPDEQYF.

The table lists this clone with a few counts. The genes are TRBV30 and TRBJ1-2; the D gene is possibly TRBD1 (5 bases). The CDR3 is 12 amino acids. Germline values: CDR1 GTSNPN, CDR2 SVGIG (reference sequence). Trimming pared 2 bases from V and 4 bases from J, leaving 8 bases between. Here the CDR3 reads CAWSRQPYGYTF. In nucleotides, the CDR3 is TGTGCCTGGAGTAGACAGCCCTATGGCTACACCTTC.

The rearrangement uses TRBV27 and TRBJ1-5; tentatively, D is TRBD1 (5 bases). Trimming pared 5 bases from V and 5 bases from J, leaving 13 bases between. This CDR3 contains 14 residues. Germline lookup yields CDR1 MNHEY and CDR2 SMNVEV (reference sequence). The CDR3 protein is CASSPGRGYQPQHF. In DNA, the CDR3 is TGTGCCAGCAGTCCGGGACGGGGGTATCAGCCCCAGCATTTT.

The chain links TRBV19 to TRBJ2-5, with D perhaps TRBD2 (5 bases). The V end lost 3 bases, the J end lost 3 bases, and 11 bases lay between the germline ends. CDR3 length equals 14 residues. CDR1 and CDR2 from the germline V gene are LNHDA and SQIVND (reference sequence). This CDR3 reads CASSIPDFEETQYF. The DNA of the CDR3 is TGTGCCAGTAGTATCCCGGACTTCGAAGAGACCCAGTACTTC.

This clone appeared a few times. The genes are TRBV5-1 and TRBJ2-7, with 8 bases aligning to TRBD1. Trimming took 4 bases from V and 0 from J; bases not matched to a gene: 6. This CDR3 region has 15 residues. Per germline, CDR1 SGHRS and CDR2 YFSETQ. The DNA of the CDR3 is TGCGCCAGCAGCCTGGGACAGGCGAGCTCCTACGAGCAGTACTTC. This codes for CASSLGQASSYEQYF.

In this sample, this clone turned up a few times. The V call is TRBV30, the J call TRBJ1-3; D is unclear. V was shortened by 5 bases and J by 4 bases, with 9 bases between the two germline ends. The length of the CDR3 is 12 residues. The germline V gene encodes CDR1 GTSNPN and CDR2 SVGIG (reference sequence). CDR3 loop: CAWDFGGNTIYF. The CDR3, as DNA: TGTGCCTGGGACTTTGGCGGAAACACCATATATTTT. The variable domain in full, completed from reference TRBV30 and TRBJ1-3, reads SQTIHQWPATLVQPVGSPLSLECTVEGTSNPNLYWYRQAAGRGLQLLFYSVGIGQISSEVPQNLSASRPQDRQFILSSKKLLLSDSGFYLCAWDFGGNTIYFGEGSWLTVV.

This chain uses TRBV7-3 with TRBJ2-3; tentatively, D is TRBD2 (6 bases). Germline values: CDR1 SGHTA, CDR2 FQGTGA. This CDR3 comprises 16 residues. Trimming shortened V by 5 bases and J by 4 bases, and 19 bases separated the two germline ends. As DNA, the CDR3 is TGTGCCAGCAGCCAGGGAGGCCAACCGGACGCAGATACGCAGTATTTT. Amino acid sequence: CASSQGGQPDADTQYF. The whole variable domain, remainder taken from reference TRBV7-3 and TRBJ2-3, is GAGVSQTPSNKVTEKGKYVELRCDPISGHTALYWYRQSLGQGPEFLIYFQGTGAADDSGLPNDRFFAVRPEGSVSTLKIQRTERGDSAVYLCASSQGGQPDADTQYFGPGTRLTVL.

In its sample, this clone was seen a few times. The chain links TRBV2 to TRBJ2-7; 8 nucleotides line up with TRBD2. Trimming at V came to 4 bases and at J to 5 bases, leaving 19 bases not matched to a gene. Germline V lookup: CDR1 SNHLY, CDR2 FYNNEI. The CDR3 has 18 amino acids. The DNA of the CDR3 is TGTGCCAGCAGTGCCCCCATCTTTTCGGGAGGGCCCAGGGACGAGCAGTACTTC. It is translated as CASSAPIFSGGPRDEQYF.

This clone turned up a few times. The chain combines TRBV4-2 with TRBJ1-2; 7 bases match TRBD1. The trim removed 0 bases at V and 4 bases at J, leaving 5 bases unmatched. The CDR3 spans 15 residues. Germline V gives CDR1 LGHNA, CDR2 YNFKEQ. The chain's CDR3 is CASSQDRQGAYGYTF. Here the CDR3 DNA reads TGTGCCAGCAGCCAAGATCGACAGGGAGCCTATGGCTACACCTTC.

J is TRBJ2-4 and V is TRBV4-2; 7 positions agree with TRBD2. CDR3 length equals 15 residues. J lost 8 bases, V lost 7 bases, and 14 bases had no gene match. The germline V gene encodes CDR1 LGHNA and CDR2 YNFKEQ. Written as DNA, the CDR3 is TGTGCCAGCACCACGACCCTGGGGGGGTGGGACATTCAGTACTTC. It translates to CASTTTLGGWDIQYF.

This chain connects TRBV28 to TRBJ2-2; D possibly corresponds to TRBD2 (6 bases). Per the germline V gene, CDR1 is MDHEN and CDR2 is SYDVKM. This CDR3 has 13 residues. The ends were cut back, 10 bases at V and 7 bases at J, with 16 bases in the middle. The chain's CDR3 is CATHGGVGGELFF. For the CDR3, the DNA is TGTGCCACCCACGGGGGAGTTGGCGGGGAGCTGTTTTTT. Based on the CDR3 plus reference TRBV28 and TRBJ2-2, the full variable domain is DVKVTQSSRYLVKRTGEKVFLECVQDMDHENMFWYRQDPGLGLRLIYFSYDVKMKEKGDIPEGYSVSREKKERFSLILESASTNQTSMYLCATHGGVGGELFFGEGSRLTVL.